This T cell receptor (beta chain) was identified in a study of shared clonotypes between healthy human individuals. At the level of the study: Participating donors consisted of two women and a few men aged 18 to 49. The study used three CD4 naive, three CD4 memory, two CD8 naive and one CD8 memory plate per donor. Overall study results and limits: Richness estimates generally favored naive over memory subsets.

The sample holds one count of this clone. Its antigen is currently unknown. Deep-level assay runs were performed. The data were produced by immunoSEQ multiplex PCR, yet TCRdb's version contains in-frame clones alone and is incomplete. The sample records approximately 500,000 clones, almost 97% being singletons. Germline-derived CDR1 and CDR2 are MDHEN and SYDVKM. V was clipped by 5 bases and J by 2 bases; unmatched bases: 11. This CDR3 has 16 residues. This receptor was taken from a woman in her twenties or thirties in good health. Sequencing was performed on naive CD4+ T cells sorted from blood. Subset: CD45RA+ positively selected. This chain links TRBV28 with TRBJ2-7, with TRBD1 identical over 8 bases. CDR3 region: CASSPQRGQVPYEQYF. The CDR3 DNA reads TGTGCCAGCAGTCCACAAAGGGGACAGGTACCCTACGAGCAGTACTTC.